The present T cell receptor (beta chain) was sequenced within a study of blood T cells in healthy people across ages. Regarding the study as a whole: Among long-lived donors, naive CD4+ cells were more numerous and diversity higher than in aged donors.

For the second PCR, which ran for roughly 7 to 11 cycles, a sample-barcoded 5' primer and a J-beta primer mix were used. Each cDNA molecule carried a tag from a template-switch adaptor that contained 12 random nucleotides. From each sample, at least 2.5 million paired-end reads containing CDR3 were obtained. TCRdb passed the 5' RACE reads through MiXCR, listing each CDR3 protein once. The repertoire holds some 700,000 distinct CDR3 sequences, with roughly two fifths as singletons. The CDR3 runs 14 residues. The V gene's germline CDR1 is DFQATT and CDR2 SNEGSKA (reference sequence). On this clonotype: Its antigen remains unidentified. A much more abundant neighbour one base away suggests this may be a read error.

This sequence was found in an older woman in good health. The V and J genes are TRBV20-1 and TRBJ2-4, with D tentatively TRBD1 (5 bases). TRBJ2-7 matches the DNA end more closely, so the J call is doubtful. The sequenced material came from blood. The DNA of the CDR3 is TGCAGTGCTAGTACGCCTACCACAGGCCACGAGCAGTACTTC. Protein: CSASTPTTGHEQYF.